This entry lists 16 T cell receptor beta chains sequenced from one sample in a study of T cell repertoires in cytomegalovirus infection. Each CDR3 protein gets one entry after TCRdb re-called the reads with MiXCR. The sample includes 650,000 to 900,000 distinct CDR3 sequences, about 31% of them seen just once. Antigen specificity for these receptors is unknown. The sequencing used cultured CD8+ T cells from PBMCs, collected from culture after CMV antigen stimulation. The receptors come from a human donor in good health (CMV status not recorded). Some clones in this sample may be carry-over from other donors' samples.

In its sample, this clonotype was seen many times. The chain uses TRBV12-3 or TRBV12-4 and TRBJ2-1; D uncertain. V was pared by 1 base and J by 5 bases, with 6 bases between. The CDR3 contains 13 residues. Here the CDR3 DNA reads TGTGCCAGCAGTTTAGGGCGGAACAATGAGCAGTTCTTC. This codes for CASSLGRNNEQFF.

The sample holds one count of this clonotype. The chain joins TRBV4-1 to TRBJ2-4; no reliable D call. There are 15 residues in the CDR3. Germline CDR1 reads MGHRA; CDR2 reads YSYEKL. V lost 0 bases and J lost 4, with 10 bases in between. The CDR3 sequence is CASSQDTQSKNIQYF. The CDR3 nucleotides read TGCGCCAGCAGCCAAGATACGCAGAGTAAAAACATTCAGTACTTC.

This clonotype appeared many times. The chain is built from TRBV7-2 and TRBJ2-1; the match to TRBD2 covers 8 bases. In germline, CDR1 is SGHTA, CDR2 FQGNSA. The CDR3 runs to 15 residues. V gave up 4 bases and J gave up 4 bases; unmatched junction bases: 6. This CDR3 is CASSSSGGFYNEQFF. The CDR3 DNA follows: TGTGCCAGCAGCTCCAGCGGGGGATTTTACAATGAGCAGTTCTTC. Together with reference TRBV7-2 and TRBJ2-1, the CDR3 gives the full variable domain: GAGVSQSPSNKVTEKGKDVELRCDPISGHTALYWYRQSLGQGLEFLIYFQGNSAPDKSGLPSDRFSAERTGGSVSTLTIQRTQQEDSAVYLCASSSSGGFYNEQFFGPGTRLTVL.

This chain connects TRBV4-1 to TRBJ1-2, with D tentatively TRBD1 (6 bases). The CDR3 loop spans 13 amino acids. Germline values: CDR1 MGHRA, CDR2 YSYEKL. Trimming took 0 bases from V and 10 from J, leaving 12 bases between them. The CDR3 DNA follows: TGCGCCAGCAGCCAAGACAGGGGTAAATTCTACACCTTC. As protein: CASSQDRGKFYTF.

The rearrangement uses TRBV27 and TRBJ2-7; D gene uncertain. The CDR3 extends over 14 amino acids. Trimming shortened V by 7 bases and J by 3 bases, and 16 bases separated the two germline ends. Germline V CDR1 and CDR2: MNHEY, SMNVEV (reference sequence). The CDR3 DNA sequence: TGTGCCAGCAAGGTTAATGGGCAGCACTACGAGCAGTACGTC. Its translation is CASKVNGQHYEQYV.

CDR3 in DNA: TGTGCCAGCAGCTTGAGGGTGAGCACCCCCTACGAGCAGTACTTC. It codes for CASSLRVSTPYEQYF. The chain employs TRBV7-8 and TRBJ2-7, with D tentatively TRBD2 (5 bases). The V gene lost 3 bases and the J gene lost 2 bases, with 14 bases spanning the gap. Germline V gene lookup returns CDR1 SGHVS and CDR2 FQNEAQ. The CDR3 has 15 amino acids.

This clonotype occurred a few times. The chain couples TRBV19 to TRBJ1-2, with a tentative D call TRBD1 (6 bases). The CDR3 has 14 amino acids. Trimming took 4 bases from V and 3 from J, leaving 12 bases between them. The germline gives CDR1 LNHDA, CDR2 SQIVND (reference sequence). CDR3: CASSTQGRHYGYTF. Here the CDR3 DNA reads TGTGCCAGTAGTACCCAGGGGAGACACTATGGCTACACCTTC.

This clonotype appeared a few times. The genes are TRBV20-1 and TRBJ1-5; D unclear. There are 12 residues in the CDR3. V was shortened by 0 bases and J by 5 bases, with 5 bases between the two germline ends. Germline values: CDR1 DFQATT, CDR2 SNEGSKA (reference sequence). The CDR3 nucleotides are TGCAGTGCTAGAGAACCGGATCAGCCCCAGCATTTT. It is translated as CSAREPDQPQHF.

V and J are TRBV27 and TRBJ2-7, with a tentative D call TRBD1 (6 bases). This CDR3 has 16 amino acids. Per the germline V gene, CDR1 is MNHEY and CDR2 is SMNVEV (reference sequence). Trimming shortened V by 4 bases and J by 2 bases, and 18 bases separated the two germline ends. The CDR3 bases are TGTGCCAGCAGTTCCCTCCGGGACATTCGCCCCTACGAGCAGTACTTC. Amino acid sequence: CASSSLRDIRPYEQYF.

In this sample, this clonotype turned up a few times. This rearrangement joins TRBV7-6 to TRBJ2-3, with D possibly called TRBD1 or TRBD2 (5 bases each). CDR1 and CDR2 (germline): SGHVS, FNYEAQ. V lost 0 bases and J 0 bases, leaving 16 bases between the germline ends. This CDR3 region has 18 residues. CDR3 region: CASSLAGVVPPSTDTQYF. The CDR3, as DNA: TGTGCCAGCAGCTTAGCGGGGGTAGTCCCTCCTAGCACAGATACGCAGTATTTT.

The chain combines TRBV12-3 or TRBV12-4 with TRBJ2-3, with TRBD1 identical over 7 bases. The CDR3 has 14 amino acids. V shed 5 bases and J 4 bases; nucleotides not matched to a gene: 6. The CDR3 sequence: CASSPTGFPDTQYF. Here the CDR3 DNA reads TGTGCCAGCAGTCCGACAGGGTTTCCAGATACGCAGTATTTT.

Ten or more counts support this clonotype. This chain links TRBV11-1 with TRBJ1-2, with D uncertain. Looked up from germline, CDR1 is SGHAT and CDR2 is FQDESV (reference sequence). The V end lost 5 bases, the J end lost 3 bases, and 16 bases lay between the germline ends. The CDR3 is 15 residues long. CDR3 protein: CASSPELVVDYGYTF. CDR3 nucleotide sequence: TGTGCCAGCAGCCCAGAGTTGGTGGTGGACTATGGCTACACCTTC.

This clonotype has a handful of counts. The rearrangement joins TRBV20-1 to TRBJ2-1; D gene ambiguous. The germline CDR1 and CDR2 sequences are DFQATT and SNEGSKA (reference sequence). The V end lost 0 bases, the J end lost 4 bases, and 13 bases lay between the germline ends. This CDR3 region has 15 residues. This CDR3 reads CSARDEKIAYNEQFF. The CDR3 bases are TGCAGTGCTAGAGATGAGAAGATTGCGTACAATGAGCAGTTCTTC.

This clonotype occurred once. The chain joins TRBV20-1 to TRBJ2-7, with a weak D call TRBD2 (5 bases). The V and J ends lost 5 bases and 2 bases respectively, with 13 bases between them. Germline CDR1 is DFQATT and CDR2 is SNEGSKA (reference sequence). This CDR3 region has 13 residues. The CDR3 nucleotides are TGCAGTGCTGGATCTTCCGGGACCTACGAGCAGTACGTC. It translates to CSAGSSGTYEQYV.

This clonotype was detected a few times. The J gene is TRBJ2-1, the V gene TRBV29-1; TRBD2 matches 15 bases. V was clipped by 5 bases and J by 6 bases; unmatched bases: 5. Germline CDR1 is SQVTM and CDR2 is ANQGSEA. The CDR3 length is 15 residues. CDR3 sequence: CSVFPGLAGGNEQFF. Here the CDR3 DNA reads TGCAGCGTTTTCCCGGGACTAGCGGGGGGCAATGAGCAGTTCTTC.

Remarks on this clonotype: A much larger clone lies one base from this, so it may be a read error. Because the CDR3 is missing its conserved closing phenylalanine or tryptophan, this is likely a read error. This rearrangement joins TRBV6-1 to TRBJ2-5, with 9 bases identical to TRBD1. CDR1 and CDR2 from the germline V gene are MNHNS and SASEGT. This CDR3 has 14 residues. The ends lost 6 bases at V and 4 bases at J; junction bases unmatched: 6. The CDR3 DNA sequence: TGTGCCAGCAGCGGACAGGGGATCGTAGAGACCCAGTACTCC. It translates to CASSGQGIVETQYS.